This T cell receptor (beta chain) derives from a study of blood T cells in healthy people across ages. Then a second PCR, running roughly 6 to 11 cycles, was carried out with a sample-barcoded 5' primer and a J-beta primer mix. TCRdb fed the 5' RACE reads into MiXCR, producing one record per CDR3 protein. Of 850,000 to 1,100,000 distinct CDR3 sequences in the sample, roughly two fifths were seen once. Findings and limits, study-wide: More naive CD4+ cells and higher diversity marked long-lived donors relative to aged donors.

This clonotype was seen only a few times. No antigen is known for it. Input material: blood. The receptor was isolated from a man younger than 35 in good health.

The CDR3, as DNA: TGTGCCAGCAGCCTCCTTTTTTTTGACCCGTCGGAGACCCAGTACTTC. Encoded protein: CASSLLFFDPSETQYF. The chain employs TRBV7-2 and TRBJ2-5; D remains ambiguous. The V and J ends lost 5 bases and 5 bases respectively, with 21 bases between them. The CDR3 is 16 residues long. Germline loops: CDR1 SGHTA, CDR2 FQGNSA.